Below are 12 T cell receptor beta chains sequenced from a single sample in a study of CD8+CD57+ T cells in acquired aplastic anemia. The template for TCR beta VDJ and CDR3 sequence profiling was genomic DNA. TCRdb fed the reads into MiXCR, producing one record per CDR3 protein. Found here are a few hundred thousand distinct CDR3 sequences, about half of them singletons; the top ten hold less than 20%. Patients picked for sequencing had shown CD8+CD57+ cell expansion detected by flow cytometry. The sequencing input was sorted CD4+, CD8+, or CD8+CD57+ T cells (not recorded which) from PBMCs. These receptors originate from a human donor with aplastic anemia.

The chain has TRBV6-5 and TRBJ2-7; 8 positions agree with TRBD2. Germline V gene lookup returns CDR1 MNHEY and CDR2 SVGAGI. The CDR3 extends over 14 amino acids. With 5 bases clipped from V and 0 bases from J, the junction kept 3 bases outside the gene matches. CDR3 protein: CASSVAGSSYEQYF. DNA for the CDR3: TGTGCCAGCAGTGTAGCGGGGAGCTCCTACGAGCAGTACTTC.

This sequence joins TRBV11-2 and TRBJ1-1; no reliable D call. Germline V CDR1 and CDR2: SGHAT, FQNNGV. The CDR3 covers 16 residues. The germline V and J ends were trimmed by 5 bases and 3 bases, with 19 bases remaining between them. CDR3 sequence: CASSRRLNSRDTEAFF. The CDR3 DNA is TGTGCCAGCAGCCGCCGACTAAATTCCCGGGACACTGAAGCTTTCTTT. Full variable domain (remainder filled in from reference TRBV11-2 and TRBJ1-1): EAGVAQSPRYKIIEKRQSVAFWCNPISGHATLYWYQQILGQGPKLLIQFQNNGVVDDSQLPKDRFSAERLKGVDSTLKIQPAKLEDSAVYLCASSRRLNSRDTEAFFGQGTRLTVV.

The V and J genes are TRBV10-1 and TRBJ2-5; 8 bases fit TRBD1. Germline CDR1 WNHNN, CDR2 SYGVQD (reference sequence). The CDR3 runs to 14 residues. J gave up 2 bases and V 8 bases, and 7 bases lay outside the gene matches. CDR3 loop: CASGVDRGQETQYF. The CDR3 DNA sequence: TGCGCCAGCGGTGTTGACAGGGGACAAGAGACCCAGTACTTC.

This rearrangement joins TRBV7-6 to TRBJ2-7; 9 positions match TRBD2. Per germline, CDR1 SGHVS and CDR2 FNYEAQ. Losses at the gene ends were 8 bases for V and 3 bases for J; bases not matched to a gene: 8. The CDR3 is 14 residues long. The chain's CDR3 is CASSSLAGNYEQYF. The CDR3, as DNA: TGTGCCAGCTCTTCCCTAGCGGGAAACTACGAGCAGTACTTC.

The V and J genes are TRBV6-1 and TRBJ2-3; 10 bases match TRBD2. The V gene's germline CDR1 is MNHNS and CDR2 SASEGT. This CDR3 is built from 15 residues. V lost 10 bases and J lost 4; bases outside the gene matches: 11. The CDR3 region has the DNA TGTGCCACCTCTACCGCTAGCGGGGGTGCAGATACGCAGTATTTT. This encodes CATSTASGGADTQYF.

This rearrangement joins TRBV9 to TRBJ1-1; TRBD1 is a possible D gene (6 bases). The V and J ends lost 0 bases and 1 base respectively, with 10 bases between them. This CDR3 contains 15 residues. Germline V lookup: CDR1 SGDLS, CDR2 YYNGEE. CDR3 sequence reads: CASSVDGGGNTEAFF. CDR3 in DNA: TGTGCCAGCAGCGTAGATGGAGGGGGGAACACTGAAGCTTTCTTT.

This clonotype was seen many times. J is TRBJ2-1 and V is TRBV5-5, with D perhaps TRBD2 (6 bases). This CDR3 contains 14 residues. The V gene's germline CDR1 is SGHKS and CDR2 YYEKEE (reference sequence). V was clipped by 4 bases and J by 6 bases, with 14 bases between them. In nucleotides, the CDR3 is TGTGCCAGCAGCACGGGTGGGAGGTCCAATGAGCAGTTCTTC. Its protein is CASSTGGRSNEQFF. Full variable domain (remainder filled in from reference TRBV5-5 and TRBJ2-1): DAGVTQSPTHLIKTRGQQVTLRCSPISGHKSVSWYQQVLGQGPQFIFQYYEKEERGRGNFPDRFSARQFPNYSSELNVNALLLGDSALYLCASSTGGRSNEQFFGPGTRLTVL.

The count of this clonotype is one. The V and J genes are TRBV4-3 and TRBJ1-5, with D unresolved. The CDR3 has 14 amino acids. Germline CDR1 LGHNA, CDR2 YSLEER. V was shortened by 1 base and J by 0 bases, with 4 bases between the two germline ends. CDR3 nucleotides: TGCGCCAGCAGCCAAGGGACTAGCAATCAGCCCCAGCATTTT. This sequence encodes CASSQGTSNQPQHF.

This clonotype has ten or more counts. The CDR3 region has the DNA TGTGCCACCAGTGACAACAGGGTCGGGGAAAAAAACATTCAGTACTTC. This encodes CATSDNRVGEKNIQYF. This chain uses TRBV24-1 with TRBJ2-4; TRBD1 is a possible D gene (6 bases). The V end lost 4 bases, the J end lost 4 bases, and 16 bases lay between the germline ends. The CDR3 is made up of 16 amino acids. The germline V gene encodes CDR1 KGHDR and CDR2 SFDVKD.

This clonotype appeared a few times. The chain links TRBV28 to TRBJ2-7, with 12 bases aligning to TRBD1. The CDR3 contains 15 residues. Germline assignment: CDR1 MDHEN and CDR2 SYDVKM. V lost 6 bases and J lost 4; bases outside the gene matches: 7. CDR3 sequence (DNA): TGTGCCAGCAGGGTCCCGGGACAGGGGGCGTACGAGCAGTACTTC. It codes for CASRVPGQGAYEQYF.

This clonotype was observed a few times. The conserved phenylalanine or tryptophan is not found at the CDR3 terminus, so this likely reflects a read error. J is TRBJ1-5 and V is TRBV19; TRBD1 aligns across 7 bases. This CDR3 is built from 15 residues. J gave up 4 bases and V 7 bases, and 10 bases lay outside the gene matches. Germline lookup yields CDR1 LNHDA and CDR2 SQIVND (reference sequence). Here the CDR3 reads CASNIRLGQNQPQHL. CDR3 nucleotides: TGTGCCAGTAACATCCGCCTGGGACAGAATCAGCCCCAGCATTTA.

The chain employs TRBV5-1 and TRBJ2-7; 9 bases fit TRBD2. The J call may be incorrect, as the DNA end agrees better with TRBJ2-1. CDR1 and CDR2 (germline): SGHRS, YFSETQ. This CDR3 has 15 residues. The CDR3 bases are TGCGCCAGCAGCTCATTTGCGGGGGGGGTAAATGAGCAGTTCTTC. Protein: CASSSFAGGVNEQFF.